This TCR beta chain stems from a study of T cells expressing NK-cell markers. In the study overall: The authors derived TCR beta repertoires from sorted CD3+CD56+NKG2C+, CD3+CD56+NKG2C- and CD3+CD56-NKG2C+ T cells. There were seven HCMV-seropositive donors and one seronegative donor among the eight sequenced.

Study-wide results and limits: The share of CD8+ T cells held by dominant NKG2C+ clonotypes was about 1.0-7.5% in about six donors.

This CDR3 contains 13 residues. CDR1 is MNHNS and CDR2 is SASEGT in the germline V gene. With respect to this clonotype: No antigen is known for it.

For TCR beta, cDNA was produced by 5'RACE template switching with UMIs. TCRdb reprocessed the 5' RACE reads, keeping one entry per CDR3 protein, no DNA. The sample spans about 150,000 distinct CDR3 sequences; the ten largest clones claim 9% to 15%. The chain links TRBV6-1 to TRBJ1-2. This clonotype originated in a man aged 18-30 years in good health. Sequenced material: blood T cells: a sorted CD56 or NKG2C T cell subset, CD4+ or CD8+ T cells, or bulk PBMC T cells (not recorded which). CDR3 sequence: CASTNSGSYGYTF.